These 5 T cell receptor beta chains share one sample of origin, sequenced in a study of blood T cell repertoires in COVID-19. Generated by immunoSEQ multiplex PCR, the TCRdb table keeps only in-frame clones and is missing some. This sample has about 250,000 clones, with around nine tenths found just once. Sequencing used PBMCs or T cells enriched from blood (not recorded which). These receptor sequences come from a woman between 45 and 60 years old who had recovered from COVID-19.

The chain links TRBV5-4 to TRBJ2-2, with 10 bases aligning to TRBD1. This CDR3 region has 15 residues. V dropped 1 base and J dropped 8; count of bases not matched to a gene: 5. Germline V gene data show CDR1 as SGHNT and CDR2 as YYREEE (reference sequence). In nucleotides, the CDR3 is TGTGCCAGCAGCTTGAGACAGGGGGCGCAGGGGGAGCTGTTTTTT. Translated, it gives CASSLRQGAQGELFF.

This clone is a singleton in its sample. CDR3 coding DNA: TGTGCCAGCAGTTCCCTCGGACTGAACTACGAGCAGTACTTC. Its protein product is CASSSLGLNYEQYF. The chain couples TRBV28 to TRBJ2-7; tentative D call: TRBD2 (5 bases). Germline V gene data show CDR1 as MDHEN and CDR2 as SYDVKM. This CDR3 comprises 14 residues. V dropped 4 bases and J dropped 3 bases, with 13 bases sitting between them.

This chain joins TRBV28 and TRBJ1-5; TRBD1 might be the D (5 bases). The CDR3 loop spans 15 amino acids. The V end lost 4 bases, the J end lost 7 bases, and 17 bases lay between the germline ends. Germline assignment: CDR1 MDHEN and CDR2 SYDVKM. CDR3 protein: CASSSPQVNGQPQHF. The CDR3 DNA reads TGTGCCAGCAGTTCCCCACAGGTAAACGGGCAGCCCCAGCATTTT.

The rearrangement joins TRBV7-9 to TRBJ1-1, with 8 positions matching TRBD1. Germline V gene lookup returns CDR1 SEHNR and CDR2 FQNEAQ (reference sequence). CDR3 length: 14 amino acids. Germline trimming cut 4 bases from V and 5 bases from J; bases unmatched to any gene: 6. CDR3 in amino acids: CASSSTGGGTEAFF. For the CDR3, the DNA is TGTGCCAGCAGCTCCACAGGGGGAGGGACTGAAGCTTTCTTT.

A word on this clone: Other DNA sequences from this sample encode an identical CDR3 as well. The chain recombines TRBV9 with TRBJ2-7, with 7 bases aligning to TRBD1. The CDR3 contains 12 residues. The V segment lost 5 bases and the J segment 3 bases; nucleotides outside the gene matches: 2. CDR1 SGDLS and CDR2 YYNGEE come from the germline V gene. For the CDR3, the DNA is TGTGCCAGCAGTCGGGACAGCTACGAGCAGTACTTC. Residues: CASSRDSYEQYF.